Following are 3 T cell receptor beta chains from one sample sequenced in a study of OX40 agonist ivuxolimab in advanced cancers. Assay: immunoSEQ multiplex PCR; the TCRdb copy retains only in-frame clones and omits some. The profile covers 61,000 or so clones, with 84% appearing a single time and 2% to 2.5% taken by the ten largest. The material sequenced was CD4+ or CD8+ T cells sorted from blood, taken in a trial of the OX40 agonist ivuxolimab. The receptor set was obtained from an adult with an advanced solid tumor such as melanoma, head and neck, liver or kidney cancer.

The chain combines TRBV5-1 with TRBJ2-2, with D possibly TRBD1 on 5 matching bases. Trimming cost V 5 bases and J 3 bases, with 11 bases left between them. The V gene's germline CDR1 is SGHRS and CDR2 YFSETQ. The CDR3 totals 14 residues. The CDR3 region has the DNA TGCGCCAGCAGAAGCAGGGTGGACACCGGGGAGCTGTTTTTT. It codes for CASRSRVDTGELFF.

The chain uses TRBV7-9 and TRBJ2-2, with 16 bases identical to TRBD2. The CDR3 sequence is 18 residues long. Trimming removed 4 bases from V and 0 bases from J; junction bases left unmatched: 2. In germline, CDR1 is SEHNR, CDR2 FQNEAQ (reference sequence). The chain's CDR3 is CASSSGTSGRANTGELFF. In DNA form, the CDR3 reads TGTGCCAGCAGCTCAGGGACTAGCGGGAGGGCGAACACCGGGGAGCTGTTTTTT.

This chain joins TRBV19 and TRBJ1-2; 8 nucleotides match TRBD1. The CDR3 runs 15 residues. Germline CDR1 reads LNHDA; CDR2 reads SQIVND (reference sequence). V lost 4 bases, J lost 2 bases, and 6 bases stayed unmatched. The chain's CDR3 is CASSTQGAGNYGYTF. In DNA form, the CDR3 reads TGTGCCAGTAGTACCCAGGGGGCTGGGAACTATGGCTACACCTTC.